One sample yielded the 25 T cell receptor beta chains listed below, sequenced in a study of regulatory T cells in long-lasting Graves disease. Noted time point: newly diagnosed GD, antithyroid drugs for less than 3 months. RNA extracted from PBMCs served as the sequencing template. iRepertoire HTBI primers and Arm-PCR of CDR3 regions built TCR beta libraries. TCRdb fed the multiplex PCR reads into MiXCR, producing one record per CDR3 protein. The data hold some 500,000 distinct CDR3 sequences, with about 13% observed a single time. The same data also went into a second study, on T cells in Graves' hyperthyroidism and ophthalmopathy.

The source was peripheral blood mononuclear cells (PBMCs), collected at new diagnosis, from a patient treated with antithyroid drugs. The receptors shown here come from a man in his thirties or forties with Graves disease.

This clonotype has at least ten counts. The CDR3 is CASSEHPLASTDTQYF. As DNA, the CDR3 is TGCGCCAGCAGTGAGCACCCTTTAGCTAGCACAGATACGCAGTATTTT. V is TRBV10-1 and J is TRBJ2-3; D gene ambiguous. The CDR3 length is 16 residues. Germline loops: CDR1 WNHNN, CDR2 SYGVQD (reference sequence). Between the trimmed V and J ends, which lost 2 bases and 0 bases, there was a span of 12 bases.

This clonotype was seen at least ten times. The chain has TRBV12-3 or TRBV12-4 and TRBJ2-3, with no clear D. V lost 5 bases and J 3 bases, leaving 12 bases between the germline ends. This CDR3 has 14 residues. For the CDR3, the DNA is TGTGCCAGCAGTCCCGCGGCCGGGACAGATACGCAGTATTTT. Protein: CASSPAAGTDTQYF.

This clonotype appeared many times. The CDR3 DNA reads as TGTGCCAGCGCCGGGGAGATTCAGCCCCAGCATTTT. Translating it yields CASAGEIQPQHF. The chain joins TRBV12-3 or TRBV12-4 to TRBJ1-5; D remains unclear. Deletions cut 8 bases from V and 6 bases from J, with 11 bases between. This CDR3 comprises 12 residues.

The rearrangement uses TRBV27 and TRBJ2-2; 8 bases agree with TRBD2. Per germline, CDR1 MNHEY and CDR2 SMNVEV (reference sequence). The V segment lost 6 bases and the J segment 5 bases; nucleotides outside the gene matches: 8. CDR3 size: 15 residues. The DNA for the CDR3 is TGTGCCAGCAGGAGACGGGGGGGAGGGACCGGGGAGCTGTTTTTT. Translating it yields CASRRRGGGTGELFF.

This clonotype appeared many times. This chain links TRBV29-1 with TRBJ2-7; no clear D gene. The CDR3 is made up of 11 amino acids. V lost 2 bases, J lost 2 bases, and 4 bases lay in between. From germline, CDR1 is SQVTM and CDR2 ANQGSEA. CDR3 nucleotides: TGCAGCGTTGAAAGGGCCTACGAGCAGTACTTC. Its protein product is CSVERAYEQYF.

The chain joins TRBV19 to TRBJ1-5, with 9 bases identical to TRBD1. Germline loops: CDR1 LNHDA, CDR2 SQIVND (reference sequence). V lost 5 bases and J lost 7; bases outside the gene matches: 9. CDR3 length: 15 amino acids. The CDR3 nucleotides are TGTGCCAGTAGTGTCAGCACAGGGGGCCGGCAGCCCCAGCATTTT. It translates to CASSVSTGGRQPQHF.

This clonotype has at least ten counts. The V and J genes are TRBV24-1 and TRBJ1-4, with D hard to call. With 4 bases removed from V and 0 bases from J, the gap between germline ends came to 14 bases. Germline CDR1 KGHDR, CDR2 SFDVKD. The CDR3 is 17 residues long. The CDR3 region has the DNA TGTGCCACCAGTGAGTTGGCCACCGAGTCAACTAATGAAAAACTGTTTTTT. This translates into CATSELATESTNEKLFF.

The chain combines TRBV20-1 with TRBJ2-5; the D gene is possibly TRBD2 (6 bases). Germline assignment: CDR1 DFQATT and CDR2 SNEGSKA (reference sequence). V lost 2 bases to trimming and J lost 10 bases, with 17 bases between them. The CDR3 is made up of 13 amino acids. The CDR3 loop reads CSARISGSGDQYF. CDR3 sequence (DNA): TGCAGTGCTAGAATTTCGGGGTCGGGGGACCAGTACTTC.

This clonotype was observed at least ten times. This chain joins TRBV5-4 and TRBJ2-2; D might be TRBD1 (6 bases). Germline loops: CDR1 SGHNT, CDR2 YYREEE (reference sequence). The CDR3 is 15 amino acids. V lost 3 bases, J lost 5 bases, and 14 bases lay in between. The CDR3 bases are TGTGCCAGCAGCTACACAGGGTTGGGTACCGGGGAGCTGTTTTTT. This encodes CASSYTGLGTGELFF.

In this sample, this clonotype turned up many times. The chain is built from TRBV2 and TRBJ1-5; TRBD1 agrees at 10 bases. Trimming removed 5 bases from V and 2 bases from J; junction bases left unmatched: 6. This CDR3 is built from 16 residues. Germline assignment: CDR1 SNHLY and CDR2 FYNNEI. The CDR3: CASSPRTGGGNQPQHF. The CDR3 DNA is TGTGCCAGCAGTCCAAGGACAGGGGGAGGCAATCAGCCCCAGCATTTT.

Note on this clonotype: Possible read error: a much larger clone is one base away. This rearrangement joins TRBV6-1 to TRBJ2-1; 9 bases are a match to TRBD1. This CDR3 comprises 18 residues. V lost 4 bases to trimming and J lost 10 bases; unmatched junction nucleotides: 20. The V gene's germline CDR1 is MNHNS and CDR2 SASEGT. The CDR3 region is CASSANRGQGFYVYEQFF. Here the CDR3 DNA reads TGTGCCAGCAGTGCAAACAGGGGACAGGGATTCTACGTCTACGAGCAGTTCTTC.

This clonotype was picked up many times. The J gene is TRBJ2-5, the V gene TRBV13; 8 nucleotides line up with TRBD1. The J call may be incorrect, as the DNA end agrees better with TRBJ2-1. The CDR3 extends over 15 amino acids. In germline, CDR1 is PRHDT, CDR2 FYEKMQ (reference sequence). Here the CDR3 reads CASSLRGRIFNEQFF. The CDR3 nucleotides read TGTGCCAGCAGCCTCAGGGGGCGCATCTTTAATGAGCAGTTCTTC.

This clonotype came up many times. The V gene is TRBV7-9, the J gene TRBJ2-7; tentatively, D is TRBD1 or TRBD2 (7 bases each). Trimming stripped 5 bases from V and 6 bases from J, with 20 bases between. Germline V gene data show CDR1 as SEHNR and CDR2 as FQNEAQ (reference sequence). The CDR3 totals 15 residues. This CDR3 is CASSQGGGSGREQYF. CDR3 nucleotide sequence: TGTGCCAGCAGCCAGGGGGGGGGGAGCGGGCGCGAGCAGTACTTC.

The sample holds many counts of this clonotype. The rearrangement links TRBV13 to TRBJ2-4; D is perhaps TRBD1 (6 bases). The CDR3 sequence is 16 residues long. V was trimmed by 3 bases and J by 1 base, leaving 13 bases between them. Germline assignment: CDR1 PRHDT and CDR2 FYEKMQ (reference sequence). CDR3 protein: CASSFRGGGAKNIQYF. CDR3 in DNA: TGTGCCAGCAGCTTCCGGGGTGGGGGCGCCAAAAACATTCAGTACTTC. The full variable domain, with the rest looked up from reference TRBV13 and TRBJ2-4, is AAGVIQSPRHLIKEKRETATLKCYPIPRHDTVYWYQQGPGQDPQFLISFYEKMQSDKGSIPDRFSAQQFSDYHSELNMSSLELGDSALYFCASSFRGGGAKNIQYFGAGTRLSVL.

This clonotype was picked up a small number of times. This chain links TRBV3-1 with TRBJ2-2, with 7 bases matching TRBD1. J was trimmed by 6 bases and V by 6 bases; bases with no gene match: 4. This CDR3 region has 13 residues. CDR1 is LGHDT and CDR2 is YNNKEL in the germline V gene (reference sequence). The CDR3 loop reads CASSDQGAGELFF. The CDR3 bases are TGTGCCAGCAGTGATCAGGGGGCCGGGGAGCTGTTTTTT.

The rearrangement joins TRBV19 to TRBJ1-1; no reliable D call. CDR3 length: 16 amino acids. Germline V gene sequence: CDR1 LNHDA, CDR2 SQIVND (reference sequence). Trimming pared 2 bases from V and 1 base from J, leaving 14 bases between. The CDR3 bases are TGTGCCAGTAGTATAATTCCCTTGGGCAGGAACACTGAAGCTTTCTTT. It is translated as CASSIIPLGRNTEAFF.

This clonotype was seen at least ten times. V and J are TRBV7-2 and TRBJ2-7; tentatively, D is TRBD1 or TRBD2 (5 bases each). CDR3 length equals 16 residues. The germline V gene has CDR1 SGHTA and CDR2 FQGNSA. Trimming took off 3 bases at V and 2 bases at J, with 17 bases between the two ends. Here the CDR3 reads CASSFFGASRAYEQYF. Written as DNA, the CDR3 is TGTGCCAGCAGCTTCTTCGGGGCCTCCAGGGCCTACGAGCAGTACTTC. Full variable domain (outside the CDR3, taken from reference TRBV7-2 and TRBJ2-7): GAGVSQSPSNKVTEKGKDVELRCDPISGHTALYWYRQSLGQGLEFLIYFQGNSAPDKSGLPSDRFSAERTGGSVSTLTIQRTQQEDSAVYLCASSFFGASRAYEQYFGPGTRLTVT.

About this clonotype: No conserved phenylalanine or tryptophan is present at the end of the CDR3, so a read error is the likely explanation. The CDR3 is CASRGDTEQYL. The CDR3, as DNA: TGTGCCAGCAGGGGGGACACCGAGCAGTACCTC. The V call is TRBV3-1, the J call TRBJ2-7, with D possibly TRBD1 on 6 matching bases. Per the germline V gene, CDR1 is LGHDT and CDR2 is YNNKEL (reference sequence). CDR3 size: 11 residues. Trimming shortened V by 6 bases and J by 6 bases, and 9 bases separated the two germline ends.

The sample holds many counts of this clonotype. This rearrangement joins TRBV12-3 or TRBV12-4 to TRBJ1-2, with D possibly TRBD1 on 6 matching bases. Trimming took off 3 bases at V and 5 bases at J, with 13 bases between the two ends. This CDR3 region has 14 residues. In DNA, the CDR3 is TGTGCCAGCAGTTTCCCCGGACAGCGATATGGCTACACCTTC. This codes for CASSFPGQRYGYTF.

There are many counts of this clonotype. This chain links TRBV5-5 with TRBJ2-1; D is unresolved. Trimming removed 0 bases at V and 9 bases at J, with 10 bases between. CDR3 size: 13 residues. From germline, CDR1 is SGHKS and CDR2 YYEKEE (reference sequence). The CDR3 is CASSLARNSEQFF. CDR3 sequence (DNA): TGTGCCAGCAGCTTGGCTAGGAACAGTGAGCAGTTCTTC.

V gene TRBV20-1 combines with J gene TRBJ2-1; 11 nucleotides match TRBD2. The CDR3 is made up of 14 amino acids. After removal of 3 bases from V and 7 bases from J, the junction contained 5 bases not matched to a gene. Germline lookup yields CDR1 DFQATT and CDR2 SNEGSKA (reference sequence). As DNA, the CDR3 is TGCAGTGCTAGCACTAGCGGGAGAGTAAATGAGCAGTTCTTC. Amino acid sequence: CSASTSGRVNEQFF.

The chain couples TRBV9 to TRBJ2-7, with 9 bases identical to TRBD2. From germline, CDR1 is SGDLS and CDR2 YYNGEE. Trimming cost V 4 bases and J 4 bases; bases outside gene matches: 12. CDR3 length: 16 residues. CDR3 loop: CASSTLRLAGRYEQYF. CDR3 nucleotides: TGTGCCAGCAGCACCCTCCGGCTAGCGGGAAGGTACGAGCAGTACTTC.

This clonotype was seen ten or more times. This chain joins TRBV30 and TRBJ2-1, with D possibly matching TRBD2 (5 bases). V dropped 1 base and J dropped 8 bases, with 15 bases sitting between them. The length of the CDR3 is 14 residues. The germline CDR1 and CDR2 sequences are GTSNPN and SVGIG (reference sequence). DNA for the CDR3: TGTGCCTGGAGTGGGAACCTTGAGAGGGATGAGCAGTTCTTC. Translating gives CAWSGNLERDEQFF.

This clonotype has only a few counts. The rearrangement uses TRBV9 and TRBJ1-6, with no clear D. Germline V gene lookup returns CDR1 SGDLS and CDR2 YYNGEE. There are 15 residues in the CDR3. V dropped 0 bases and J dropped 4 bases, with 8 bases sitting between them. CDR3 bases: TGTGCCAGCAGCGTAGAAGACACATATAATTCACCCCTCCACTTT. Its protein is CASSVEDTYNSPLHF.

V is TRBV5-4 and J is TRBJ2-5; D remains ambiguous. This CDR3 region has 14 residues. Germline V gene data show CDR1 as SGHNT and CDR2 as YYREEE (reference sequence). V lost 2 bases, J lost 1 base, and 9 bases lay in between. The CDR3 nucleotides read TGTGCCAGCAGCTTTCCCGGCGCCCAAGAGACCCAGTACTTC. The encoded protein is CASSFPGAQETQYF.